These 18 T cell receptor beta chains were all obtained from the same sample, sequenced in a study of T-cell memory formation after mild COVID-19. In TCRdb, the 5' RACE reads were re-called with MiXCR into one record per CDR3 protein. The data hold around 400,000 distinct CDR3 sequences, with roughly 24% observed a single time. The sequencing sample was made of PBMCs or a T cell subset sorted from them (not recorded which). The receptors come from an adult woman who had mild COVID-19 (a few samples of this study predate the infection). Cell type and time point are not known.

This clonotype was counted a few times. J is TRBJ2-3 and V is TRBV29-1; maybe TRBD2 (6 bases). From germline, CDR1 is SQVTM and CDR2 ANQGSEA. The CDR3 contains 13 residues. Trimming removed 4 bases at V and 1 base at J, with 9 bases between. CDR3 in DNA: TGCAGCGTTGTTTGGGGGGGCACAGATACGCAGTATTTT. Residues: CSVVWGGTDTQYF.

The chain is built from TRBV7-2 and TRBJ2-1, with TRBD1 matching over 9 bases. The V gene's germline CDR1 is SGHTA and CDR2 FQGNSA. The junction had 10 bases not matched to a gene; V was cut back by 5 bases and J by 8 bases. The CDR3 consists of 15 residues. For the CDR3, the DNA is TGTGCCAGCAGCGGGTCCGGGACAGGGAGGGATGAGCAGTTCTTC. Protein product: CASSGSGTGRDEQFF.

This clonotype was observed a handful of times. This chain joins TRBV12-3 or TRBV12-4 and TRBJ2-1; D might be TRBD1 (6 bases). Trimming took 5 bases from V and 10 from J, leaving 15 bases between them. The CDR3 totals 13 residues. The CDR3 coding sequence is TGTGCCAGCAGTAGTATCGACAGGAGGGAGCAGTTCTTC. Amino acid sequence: CASSSIDRREQFF.

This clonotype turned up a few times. The CDR3 DNA follows: TGTGCCAGCAGCTTAAGGCCAGAGCAGTTCTTC. It codes for CASSLRPEQFF. V usage is TRBV7-9 and J usage is TRBJ2-1; unclear D gene. From germline, CDR1 is SEHNR and CDR2 FQNEAQ (reference sequence). The CDR3 loop spans 11 amino acids. Trimming pared 2 bases from V and 10 bases from J, leaving 6 bases between.

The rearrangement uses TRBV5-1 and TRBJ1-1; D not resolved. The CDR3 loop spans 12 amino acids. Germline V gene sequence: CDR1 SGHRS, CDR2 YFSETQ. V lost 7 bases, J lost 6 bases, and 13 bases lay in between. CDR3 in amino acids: CASSDPGAEAFF. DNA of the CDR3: TGCGCCAGCTCCGACCCAGGTGCTGAAGCTTTCTTT.

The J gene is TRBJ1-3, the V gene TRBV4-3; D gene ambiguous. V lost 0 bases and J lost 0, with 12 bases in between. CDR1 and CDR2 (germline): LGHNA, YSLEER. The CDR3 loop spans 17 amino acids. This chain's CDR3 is CASSQDIQYPSGNTIYF. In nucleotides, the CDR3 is TGCGCCAGCAGCCAAGATATTCAGTACCCCTCTGGAAACACCATATATTTT.

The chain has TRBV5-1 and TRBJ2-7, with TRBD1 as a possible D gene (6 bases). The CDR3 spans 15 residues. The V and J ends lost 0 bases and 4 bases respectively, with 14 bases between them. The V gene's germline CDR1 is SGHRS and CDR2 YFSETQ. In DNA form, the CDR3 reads TGCGCCAGCAGCTTGGGTACGAGGGACACTTACGAGCAGTACTTC. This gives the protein CASSLGTRDTYEQYF.

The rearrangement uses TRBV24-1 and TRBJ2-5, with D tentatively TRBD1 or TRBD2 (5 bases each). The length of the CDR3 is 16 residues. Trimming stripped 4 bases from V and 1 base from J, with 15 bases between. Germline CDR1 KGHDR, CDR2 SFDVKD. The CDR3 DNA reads TGTGCCACCAGTGACCAGTCTGGGACCCTCCAAGAGACCCAGTACTTC. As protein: CATSDQSGTLQETQYF.

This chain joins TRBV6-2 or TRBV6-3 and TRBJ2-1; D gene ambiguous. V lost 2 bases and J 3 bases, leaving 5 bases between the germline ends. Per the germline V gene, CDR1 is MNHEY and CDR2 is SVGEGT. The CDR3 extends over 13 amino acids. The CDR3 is CASSYGVYNEQFF. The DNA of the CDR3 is TGTGCCAGCAGTTACGGCGTCTACAATGAGCAGTTCTTC.

The CDR3 is CATSSSGTDLYEQYF. CDR3 in DNA: TGTGCCACCAGTAGCTCCGGGACAGACCTCTACGAGCAGTACTTC. The genes are TRBV24-1 and TRBJ2-7, with 7 bases that match TRBD1. From germline, CDR1 is KGHDR and CDR2 SFDVKD. V trimming: 6 bases; J trimming: 3 bases; junction bases outside the gene matches: 10. There are 15 residues in the CDR3.

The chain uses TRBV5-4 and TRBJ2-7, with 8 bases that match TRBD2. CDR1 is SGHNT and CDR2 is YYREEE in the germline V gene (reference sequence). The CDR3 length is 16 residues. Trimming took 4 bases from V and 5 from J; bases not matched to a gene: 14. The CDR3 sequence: CASSPDGTRGLHEQYF. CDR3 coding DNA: TGTGCCAGCAGCCCCGACGGGACTAGGGGTCTGCACGAGCAGTACTTC.

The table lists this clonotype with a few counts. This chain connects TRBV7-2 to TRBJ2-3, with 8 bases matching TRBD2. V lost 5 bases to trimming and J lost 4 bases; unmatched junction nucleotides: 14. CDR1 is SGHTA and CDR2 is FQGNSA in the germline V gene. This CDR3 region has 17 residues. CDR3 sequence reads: CASSQGRGGRPADTQYF. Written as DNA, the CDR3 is TGTGCCAGCAGCCAGGGGAGGGGCGGGAGGCCGGCAGATACGCAGTATTTT. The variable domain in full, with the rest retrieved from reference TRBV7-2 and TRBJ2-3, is GAGVSQSPSNKVTEKGKDVELRCDPISGHTALYWYRQSLGQGLEFLIYFQGNSAPDKSGLPSDRFSAERTGGSVSTLTIQRTQQEDSAVYLCASSQGRGGRPADTQYFGPGTRLTVL.

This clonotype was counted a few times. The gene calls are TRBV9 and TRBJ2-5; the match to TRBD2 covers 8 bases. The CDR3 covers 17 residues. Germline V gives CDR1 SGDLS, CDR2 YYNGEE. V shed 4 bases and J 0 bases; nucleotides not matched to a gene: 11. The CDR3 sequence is CASSLRGSGGDQETQYF. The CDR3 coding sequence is TGTGCCAGCAGCCTGCGGGGATCGGGGGGGGACCAAGAGACCCAGTACTTC.

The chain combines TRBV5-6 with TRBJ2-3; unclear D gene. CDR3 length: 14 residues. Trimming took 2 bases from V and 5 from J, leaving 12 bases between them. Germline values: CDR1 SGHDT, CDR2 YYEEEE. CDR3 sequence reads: CASSFGSGEDTQYF. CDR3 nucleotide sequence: TGTGCCAGCAGCTTTGGTTCAGGAGAAGATACGCAGTATTTT.

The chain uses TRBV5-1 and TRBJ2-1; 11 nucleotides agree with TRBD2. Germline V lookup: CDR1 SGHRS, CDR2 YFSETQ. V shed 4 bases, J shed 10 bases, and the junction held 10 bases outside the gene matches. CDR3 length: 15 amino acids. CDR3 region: CASSEVAGGTEEQFF. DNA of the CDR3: TGCGCCAGCAGCGAGGTAGCGGGGGGGACAGAAGAGCAGTTCTTC.

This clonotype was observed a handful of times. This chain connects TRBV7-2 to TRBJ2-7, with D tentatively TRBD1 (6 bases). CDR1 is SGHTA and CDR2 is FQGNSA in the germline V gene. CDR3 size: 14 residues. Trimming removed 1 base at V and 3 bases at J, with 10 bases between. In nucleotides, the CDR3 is TGTGCCAGCAGCTTAGGGACACAGGGCTACGAGCAGTACTTC. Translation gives CASSLGTQGYEQYF.

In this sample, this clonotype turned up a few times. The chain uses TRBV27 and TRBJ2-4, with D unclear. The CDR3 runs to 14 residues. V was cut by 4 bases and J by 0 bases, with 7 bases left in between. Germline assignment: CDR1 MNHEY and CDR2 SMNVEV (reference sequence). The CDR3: CASSSVLAKNIQYF. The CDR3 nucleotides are TGTGCCAGCAGTTCGGTCTTAGCCAAAAACATTCAGTACTTC.

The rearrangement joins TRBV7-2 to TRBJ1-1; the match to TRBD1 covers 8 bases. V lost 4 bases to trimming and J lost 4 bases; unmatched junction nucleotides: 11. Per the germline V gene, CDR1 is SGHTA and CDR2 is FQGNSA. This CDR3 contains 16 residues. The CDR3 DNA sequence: TGTGCCAGCAGCTCCCAACCCCCGGACAGGGCCACTGAAGCTTTCTTT. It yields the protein CASSSQPPDRATEAFF.